The table lists the clone carrying this T cell receptor beta chain with a few counts. The antigen is undetermined. Deletions cut 5 bases from V and 3 bases from J, with 11 bases between. This CDR3 has 14 amino acids. The germline CDR1 and CDR2 sequences are MNHNS and SASEGT. The data derive from a study of regulatory T cells in long-lasting Graves disease. The time point denotes: newly diagnosed GD, antithyroid drugs for less than 3 months. Extracted RNA from PBMCs served as the source of the TCR library. Libraries of TCR beta came from iRepertoire HTBI primers plus Arm-PCR of CDR3 regions. TCRdb re-called the multiplex PCR reads through MiXCR, storing one row per CDR3 protein. The sample yields about 330,000 distinct CDR3 sequences, roughly 17% seen once. Findings and caveats of the study: Segments TRBV28, TRBJ1-2 and TRBJ2-5 showed preferential usage in persistent disease.

This same sample was also part of a study on T cells in Graves' hyperthyroidism and ophthalmopathy. This second study says: Hyperthyroidism, newly diagnosed and lasting under 2 months, affected patients aged 18 to 65. Researchers barred patients who had uncontrolled infection, other autoimmune disease, pregnancy or lactation. Clinical symptoms, serum thyroxine, TRAb, thyroid ultrasound and orbital computed tomography established diagnosis.

The TCR comes from a young woman with Graves disease. The chain carries TRBV6-1 and TRBJ1-5; no firm D call. Sample: peripheral blood mononuclear cells (PBMCs), taken at new diagnosis, from a patient treated with antithyroid drugs. The CDR3 sequence: CASSILQVNQPQHF. CDR3 DNA: TGTGCCAGCAGTATCTTGCAGGTCAATCAGCCCCAGCATTTT.